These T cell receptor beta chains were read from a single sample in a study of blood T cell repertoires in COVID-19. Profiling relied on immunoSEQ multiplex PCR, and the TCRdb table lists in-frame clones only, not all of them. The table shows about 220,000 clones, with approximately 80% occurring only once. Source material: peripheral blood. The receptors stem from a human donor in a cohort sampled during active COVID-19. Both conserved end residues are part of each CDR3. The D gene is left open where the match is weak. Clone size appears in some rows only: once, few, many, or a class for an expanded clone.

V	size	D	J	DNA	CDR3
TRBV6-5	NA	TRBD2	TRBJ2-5	TGTGCCAGCGCGACTAGCGGGGAGAGGGAGACCCAGTACTTC	CASATSGERETQYF
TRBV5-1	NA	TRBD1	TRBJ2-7	TGCGCCAGCAGCCTCACCGGGACAGGGGGCGCAGAATACGAGCAGTACTTC	CASSLTGTGGAEYEQYF
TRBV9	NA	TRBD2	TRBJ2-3	TGTGCCAGCAGCCGCATACTAGCGGGGGGGCAAGATACGCAGTATTTT	CASSRILAGGQDTQYF
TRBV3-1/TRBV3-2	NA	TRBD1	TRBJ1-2	TGTGCCAGCAGCACCATCGCGGGACAGGGATTCTATGGCTACACCTTC	CASSTIAGQGFYGYTF
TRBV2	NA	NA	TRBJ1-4	TGTGCCAGCAGCGGTCGGGTCGACAGTAGCGAAAAACTGTTTTTT	CASSGRVDSSEKLFF
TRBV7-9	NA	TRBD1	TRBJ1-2	TGTGCCAGCAGCTTAGCGCAATCAGGGGGCTATGGCTACACCTTC	CASSLAQSGGYGYTF
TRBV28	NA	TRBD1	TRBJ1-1	TGTGCCAGCAGTTTAGTGACAGGGGGTACTTGGGCTGAAGCTTTCTTT	CASSLVTGGTWAEAFF
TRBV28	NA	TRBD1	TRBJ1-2	TGTGCCAGCAGTTTGCAGGGGGCGCTGAGTGGCTACACCTTC	CASSLQGALSGYTF
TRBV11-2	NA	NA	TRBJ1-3	TGTGCCAGCAGCTTACAGGGGTACACCATATATTTT	CASSLQGYTIYF
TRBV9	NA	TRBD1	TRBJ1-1	TGTGCCAGCAGCGTATGGACAGGGGCGAACACTGAAGCTTTCTTT	CASSVWTGANTEAFF
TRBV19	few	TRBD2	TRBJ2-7	TGTGCCAGTAGTCCGACTAGCGGGGCTTACGAGCAGTACTTC	CASSPTSGAYEQYF
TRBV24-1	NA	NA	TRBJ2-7	TGTGCCACCAGTGATACCCAGGGGCAGAGCTCCTACGAGCAGTACTTC	CATSDTQGQSSYEQYF
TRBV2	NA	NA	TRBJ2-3	TGTGCCAGCCACCTCCAGAGCACAGATACGCAGTATTTT	CASHLQSTDTQYF
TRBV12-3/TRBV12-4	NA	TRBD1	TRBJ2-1	TGTGCCAGCAGACTATACGGGACAGGGGAGTTCTTC	CASRLYGTGEFF
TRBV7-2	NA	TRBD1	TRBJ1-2	TGTGCCAGCAGCCCCAATGGACAGGGGGCGACAAATGGCTACACCTTC	CASSPNGQGATNGYTF
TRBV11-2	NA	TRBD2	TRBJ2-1	TGTGCCAGCAGCTTAGATCTTGGACTAGCGGGAGTCAGCACCTACAATGAGCAGTTCTTC	CASSLDLGLAGVSTYNEQFF
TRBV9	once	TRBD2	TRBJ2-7	TGTGCCAGCAGCGCCGGGACTAGCGGGAGTGACCACGAGCAGTACTTC	CASSAGTSGSDHEQYF
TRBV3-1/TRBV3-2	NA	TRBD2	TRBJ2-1	TGTGCCAGCAGCCCTTGGACTAGCGGGAATCACAATGAGCAGTTCTTC	CASSPWTSGNHNEQFF
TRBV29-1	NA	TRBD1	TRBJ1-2	TGCAGCGTTGAAAAACAGGGGGGCTATGGCTACACCTTC	CSVEKQGGYGYTF
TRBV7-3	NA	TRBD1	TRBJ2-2	TGTGCCAGCAGCCTCTGGACAGGGGGCACCGGGGAGCTGTTTTTT	CASSLWTGGTGELFF
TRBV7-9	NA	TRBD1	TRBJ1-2	TGTGCCAGCAGCTTCGGGGACAGGAACTATGGCTACACCTTC	CASSFGDRNYGYTF
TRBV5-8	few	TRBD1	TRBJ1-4	TGTGCCAGCAGTGGACAGGGGGCTGGAAAACTGTTTTTT	CASSGQGAGKLFF
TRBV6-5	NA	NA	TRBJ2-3	TGTGCCAGCAACCTAGAGTCAGGGGGGCCGATCTCCCCCGTATTT	CASNLESGGPISPVF
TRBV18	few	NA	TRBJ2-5	TGTGCCAGCTCACCAATCCCAGAACAAGAGACCCAGTACTTC	CASSPIPEQETQYF
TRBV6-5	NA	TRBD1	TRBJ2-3	TGTGCCAGCAGTTACCCGGGACAGCTAGATACGCAGTATTTT	CASSYPGQLDTQYF
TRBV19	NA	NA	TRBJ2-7	TGTGCCAGTAGTATTCGGTGGACACCTGGTAAGGGGGAGCAGTACTTC	CASSIRWTPGKGEQYF
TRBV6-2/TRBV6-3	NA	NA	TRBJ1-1	TGTGCCAGCAGCCTCCCTTCATGGACAGCGAACAAGAACACTGAAGCTTTCTTT	CASSLPSWTANKNTEAFF
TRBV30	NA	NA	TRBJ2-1	TGTGCCTGGAGTGTACACCTGGAGGGTGAGCAGTTCTTC	CAWSVHLEGEQFF
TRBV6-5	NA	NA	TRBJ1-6	TGTGCCAGCAGAGGCGCCGGCGGGATCGGTTCACCCCTCCACTTT	CASRGAGGIGSPLHF
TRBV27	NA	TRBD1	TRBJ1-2	TGTGCCAGCAGCCCAGGGGGGGGACAGGGAAGATGGGGCTATGGCTACACCTTC	CASSPGGGQGRWGYGYTF
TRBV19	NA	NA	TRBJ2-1	TGTGCCAGTAGTATTTTCGGGGGAAACTCCTACAATGAGCAGTTCTTC	CASSIFGGNSYNEQFF
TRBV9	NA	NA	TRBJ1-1	TGTGCCAGCAGCGAGGGGGTAAACACTGAAGCTTTCTTT	CASSEGVNTEAFF